Sequencing of this TCR beta chain was carried out in a study of cytomegalovirus exposure and HLA in healthy donors. The PCR used 60 Vbeta and 13 Jbeta primers. Produced via immunoSEQ multiplex PCR; TCRdb's table is partial and in-frame only. The data hold more than 65,000 clones, with 60% to 80% observed a single time. The CDR3 is made up of 17 amino acids. Germline CDR1 and CDR2: SGHRS and YFSETQ. Between the trimmed V and J ends, which lost 4 bases and 2 bases, there was a span of 22 bases. As to this clone: What it binds is not known.

Study-wide points: Follow-up analysis found HLA locus-dependent TCR association rates, highest for DRB1 and lowest for HLA-C. With later analysis, a missense DCLRE1C variant became linked to TCR beta V- and J-gene trimming. Several of the most significant clusters were apparently associated with common viral pathogens in a later analysis.

The rearrangement uses TRBV5-1 and TRBJ2-7, with D possibly TRBD1 on 6 matching bases. The sequence was collected from a woman in her 40s in good health and CMV-seropositive. The sequencing sample was made of PBMCs. CDR3 nucleotide sequence: TGCGCCAGCAGCCTATTGGGCACAGGGATGGTGACCTACGAGCAGTACTTC. Protein: CASSLLGTGMVTYEQYF.